This TCR beta chain is from a study of cytomegalovirus exposure and HLA in healthy donors. The CDR3 has 13 residues. Trimming removed 6 bases from V and 3 bases from J, with 12 bases in between. The germline V gene has CDR1 MNHNY and CDR2 SVGAGI (reference sequence). General observations from the study: Highly shared variants forming one cluster were likely a sequencing artifact. Reported findings show TCR beta sequences accurately forecast HLA-A and HLA-B alleles in most subjects.

The PCR ran on 60 Vbeta and 13 Jbeta primers. Generated by immunoSEQ multiplex PCR, the TCRdb table keeps only in-frame clones and is missing some. The profile covers approximately 120,000 clones, with 69% appearing a single time and approximately 5.5% taken by the ten largest. Details on this clone: Antigen: not known.

The clonotype comes from a woman in her 70s in good health and CMV-seropositive. The chain has TRBV6-6 and TRBJ2-7; the D gene is possibly TRBD2 (6 bases). The specimen sequenced was PBMCs. CDR3 loop: CASSHGGVYEQYF. CDR3 sequence (DNA): TGTGCCAGCAGCCACGGAGGGGTCTACGAGCAGTACTTC.